The 23 T cell receptor beta chains presented below share a single source sample, sequenced in a study of cytomegalovirus exposure and HLA in healthy donors. Amplification used 60 Vbeta primers and 13 Jbeta primers. Clones were read by immunoSEQ multiplex PCR, and TCRdb kept only the in-frame ones, dropping some. The sample lists roughly 160,000 clones, over 70% seen once, with 2.5% to 3.5% in the top ten. Material: PBMCs. The origin of the receptors is a woman aged 50 to 60 in good health and CMV-seropositive.

V and J are TRBV19 and TRBJ1-1; 7 positions match TRBD1. The ends lost 4 bases at V and 6 bases at J; junction bases unmatched: 8. This CDR3 comprises 14 residues. Germline values: CDR1 LNHDA, CDR2 SQIVND (reference sequence). The chain's CDR3 is CASSKGAVGAEAFF. Written as DNA, the CDR3 is TGTGCCAGTAGTAAGGGGGCCGTCGGGGCTGAAGCTTTCTTT.

The chain employs TRBV28 and TRBJ1-1; 7 bases line up with TRBD1. There are 15 residues in the CDR3. V gave up 2 bases and J gave up 0 bases; unmatched junction bases: 3. Germline V gene sequence: CDR1 MDHEN, CDR2 SYDVKM. CDR3 coding DNA: TGTGCCAGCAGTTTACCCACAGGGGTGAACACTGAAGCTTTCTTT. Residues: CASSLPTGVNTEAFF.

The chain employs TRBV19 and TRBJ1-3, with D possibly matching TRBD1 (5 bases). The ends were cut back, 5 bases at V and 0 bases at J, with 11 bases in the middle. Germline assignment: CDR1 LNHDA and CDR2 SQIVND (reference sequence). The length of the CDR3 is 15 residues. The CDR3 sequence: CASSPRRDSGNTIYF. The CDR3 bases are TGTGCCAGTAGTCCCCGCAGGGACTCTGGAAACACCATATATTTT. Complete variable domain (other parts from reference TRBV19 and TRBJ1-3): DGGITQSPKYLFRKEGQNVTLSCEQNLNHDAMYWYRQDPGQGLRLIYYSQIVNDFQKGDIAEGYSVSREKKESFPLTVTSAQKNPTAFYLCASSPRRDSGNTIYFGEGSWLTVV.

V and J are TRBV9 and TRBJ2-5; 7 nucleotides agree with TRBD2. The CDR3 contains 16 residues. J gave up 5 bases and V 3 bases, and 13 bases lay outside the gene matches. In germline, CDR1 is SGDLS, CDR2 YYNGEE. The CDR3 coding sequence is TGTGCCAGCAGCGGAACCTCATCCCAGGGAGGGGAGACCCAGTACTTC. It specifies CASSGTSSQGGETQYF.

The V call is TRBV7-2, the J call TRBJ2-1; 9 bases map to TRBD1. V lost 3 bases and J lost 5; bases outside the gene matches: 5. Germline V gives CDR1 SGHTA, CDR2 FQGNSA. The CDR3 is made up of 15 amino acids. Here the CDR3 reads CASSFPGTGHNEQFF. The CDR3 DNA follows: TGTGCCAGCAGCTTCCCCGGGACAGGGCACAATGAGCAGTTCTTC.

V gene TRBV2 combines with J gene TRBJ1-5; D might be TRBD1 (5 bases). V was clipped by 3 bases and J by 5 bases, with 11 bases between them. CDR3 length equals 14 residues. Looked up from germline, CDR1 is SNHLY and CDR2 is FYNNEI. The CDR3 nucleotides read TGTGCCAGCAGTGAGGACATTAACTATCAGCCCCAGCATTTT. Amino acid sequence: CASSEDINYQPQHF.

The chain combines TRBV29-1 with TRBJ1-3, with D maybe TRBD1 (5 bases). Germline CDR1 is SQVTM and CDR2 is ANQGSEA. V was trimmed by 4 bases and J by 4 bases, leaving 11 bases between them. This CDR3 spans 13 amino acids. CDR3: CSVGLAGGNTIYF. The DNA for the CDR3 is TGCAGCGTTGGATTGGCAGGGGGAAACACCATATATTTT.

The chain links TRBV18 to TRBJ1-3; 8 bases match TRBD1. The CDR3 is 17 residues long. Germline V gene data show CDR1 as KGHSH and CDR2 as LQKENI. Trimming took 2 bases from V and 1 from J; bases not matched to a gene: 7. The CDR3 nucleotides are TGTGCCAGCTCACCATTAACAGGGGGAGTTTCTGGAAACACCATATATTTT. It is translated as CASSPLTGGVSGNTIYF.

V is TRBV20-1 and J is TRBJ2-7; perhaps TRBD2 as D (6 bases). V dropped 5 bases and J dropped 5 bases, with 10 bases sitting between them. The V gene's germline CDR1 is DFQATT and CDR2 SNEGSKA (reference sequence). CDR3 length equals 11 residues. This CDR3 reads CSASIADEQYF. The CDR3 nucleotides are TGCAGTGCTTCCATAGCGGACGAGCAGTACTTC.

V usage is TRBV5-4 and J usage is TRBJ1-2; D gene ambiguous. Trimming took 0 bases from V and 3 from J, leaving 9 bases between them. The CDR3 runs 14 residues. Germline V lookup: CDR1 SGHNT, CDR2 YYREEE (reference sequence). Written as DNA, the CDR3 is TGTGCCAGCAGCTTGGATTGGGAGGACTATGGCTACACCTTC. This codes for CASSLDWEDYGYTF.

The chain carries TRBV10-3 and TRBJ2-7; TRBD2 might be the D (5 bases). V lost 2 bases to trimming and J lost 2 bases, with 13 bases between them. This CDR3 is built from 15 residues. The germline V gene encodes CDR1 ENHRY and CDR2 SYGVKD. Here the CDR3 reads CAISEEGLVAYEQYF. In DNA, the CDR3 is TGTGCCATCAGTGAGGAGGGCCTAGTCGCCTACGAGCAGTACTTC.

J is TRBJ1-2 and V is TRBV2; 9 nucleotides agree with TRBD1. The CDR3 contains 16 residues. CDR1 and CDR2 (germline): SNHLY, FYNNEI. Germline trimming cut 7 bases from V and 7 bases from J; bases unmatched to any gene: 16. The CDR3 DNA sequence: TGTGCCAGCATCGAGGACAGGGGCCGTCTGTCGGCTGGCTACACCTTC. Amino acids: CASIEDRGRLSAGYTF.

The CDR3 protein is CASSVAGDGETQYF. CDR3 bases: TGTGCCAGCAGCGTAGCAGGGGACGGTGAGACCCAGTACTTC. V gene TRBV9 combines with J gene TRBJ2-5; tentatively, D is TRBD1 (6 bases). The V end lost 0 bases, the J end lost 5 bases, and 11 bases lay between the germline ends. This CDR3 has 14 amino acids. Germline values: CDR1 SGDLS, CDR2 YYNGEE.

The chain joins TRBV5-1 to TRBJ1-1; D uncertain. Per the germline V gene, CDR1 is SGHRS and CDR2 is YFSETQ. The V and J ends lost 7 bases and 3 bases respectively, with 16 bases between them. CDR3 length equals 14 residues. The CDR3 is CASAEGSGDTEAFF. In nucleotides, the CDR3 is TGCGCCAGCGCTGAGGGTAGTGGGGACACTGAAGCTTTCTTT.

The V and J genes are TRBV6-5 and TRBJ2-3, with TRBD1 identical over 7 bases. The V gene end was trimmed by 0 bases and the J gene end by 3 bases; junction bases not matched to a gene: 6. The CDR3 loop spans 16 amino acids. Germline V CDR1 and CDR2: MNHEY, SVGAGI. This CDR3 reads CASSYSNRGSTDTQYF. CDR3 nucleotide sequence: TGTGCCAGCAGTTACTCGAACAGGGGTAGTACAGATACGCAGTATTTT.

The chain carries TRBV5-1 and TRBJ1-4; the D gene is possibly TRBD1 (5 bases). V dropped 4 bases and J dropped 6 bases, with 13 bases sitting between them. Germline V gene data show CDR1 as SGHRS and CDR2 as YFSETQ. The CDR3 is 14 residues long. CDR3 amino acids: CASSPWGGDEKLFF. Written as DNA, the CDR3 is TGCGCCAGCAGCCCTTGGGGGGGGGATGAAAAACTGTTTTTT.

The chain has TRBV11-2 and TRBJ2-1; 11 nucleotides line up with TRBD2. With 5 bases clipped from V and 8 bases from J, the junction kept 8 bases outside the gene matches. CDR1 SGHAT and CDR2 FQNNGV come from the germline V gene. The CDR3 extends over 15 amino acids. The CDR3 is CASSPSGGPEDEQFF. The CDR3 DNA is TGTGCCAGCAGCCCTAGCGGGGGGCCGGAGGATGAGCAGTTCTTC. Filled out from reference TRBV11-2 and TRBJ2-1, the complete variable domain reads EAGVAQSPRYKIIEKRQSVAFWCNPISGHATLYWYQQILGQGPKLLIQFQNNGVVDDSQLPKDRFSAERLKGVDSTLKIQPAKLEDSAVYLCASSPSGGPEDEQFFGPGTRLTVL.

The V and J genes are TRBV4-2 and TRBJ1-4; D might be TRBD1 (5 bases). Germline lookup yields CDR1 LGHNA and CDR2 YNFKEQ. The CDR3 covers 15 residues. The V end lost 4 bases, the J end lost 8 bases, and 17 bases lay between the germline ends. For the CDR3, the DNA is TGTGCCAGCAGCCGCCTCGGTGCGGGGGAAGAAAAACTGTTTTTT. Its protein is CASSRLGAGEEKLFF.

The genes are TRBV27 and TRBJ2-2; 7 bases fit TRBD2. The CDR3 length is 15 residues. The germline gives CDR1 MNHEY, CDR2 SMNVEV (reference sequence). Trimming at V came to 8 bases and at J to 4 bases, leaving 10 bases not matched to a gene. CDR3 DNA: TGTGCCAGCTCGCCTGCGGGAGTCATCACCGGGGAGCTGTTTTTT. Amino acids: CASSPAGVITGELFF.

The sample holds many counts of this clone. The CDR3: CAPQTSGVYEQYF. As DNA, the CDR3 is TGTGCCCCACAGACTAGCGGGGTCTACGAGCAGTACTTC. This rearrangement joins TRBV10-3 to TRBJ2-7, with 11 bases fitting TRBD2. Germline loops: CDR1 ENHRY, CDR2 SYGVKD. V lost 11 bases to trimming and J lost 3 bases; unmatched junction nucleotides: 6. This CDR3 region has 13 residues.

The chain is built from TRBV14 and TRBJ2-3; 11 bases fit TRBD2. The CDR3 totals 17 residues. After removal of 0 bases from V and 7 bases from J, the junction contained 9 bases not matched to a gene. Germline lookup yields CDR1 SGHDN and CDR2 FVKESK. CDR3 residues: CASSQDVPSGGRNTQYF. The CDR3 coding sequence is TGTGCCAGCAGCCAAGATGTCCCTAGCGGGGGGCGAAATACGCAGTATTTT. The whole variable domain, filled in from reference TRBV14 and TRBJ2-3, reads EAGVTQFPSHSVIEKGQTVTLRCDPISGHDNLYWYRRVMGKEIKFLLHFVKESKQDESGMPNNRFLAERTGGTYSTLKVQPAELEDSGVYFCASSQDVPSGGRNTQYFGPGTRLTVL.

The gene calls are TRBV5-5 and TRBJ1-1, with a possible D match to TRBD1 (6 bases). The germline V gene has CDR1 SGHKS and CDR2 YYEKEE (reference sequence). V lost 4 bases and J 2 bases, leaving 12 bases between the germline ends. This CDR3 is 14 amino acids long. CDR3 residues: CASSPGVANTEAFF. The CDR3 coding sequence is TGTGCCAGCAGCCCAGGGGTTGCAAACACTGAAGCTTTCTTT.

The chain links TRBV13 to TRBJ2-7; 9 positions agree with TRBD2. CDR1 PRHDT and CDR2 FYEKMQ come from the germline V gene (reference sequence). V trimming: 5 bases; J trimming: 3 bases; junction bases outside the gene matches: 23. CDR3 length: 20 residues. The CDR3 coding sequence is TGTGCCAGCAGCCCACCCCTCACGGGAGGGCCGGAGACTAGCGGCTACGAGCAGTACTTC. This encodes CASSPPLTGGPETSGYEQYF.